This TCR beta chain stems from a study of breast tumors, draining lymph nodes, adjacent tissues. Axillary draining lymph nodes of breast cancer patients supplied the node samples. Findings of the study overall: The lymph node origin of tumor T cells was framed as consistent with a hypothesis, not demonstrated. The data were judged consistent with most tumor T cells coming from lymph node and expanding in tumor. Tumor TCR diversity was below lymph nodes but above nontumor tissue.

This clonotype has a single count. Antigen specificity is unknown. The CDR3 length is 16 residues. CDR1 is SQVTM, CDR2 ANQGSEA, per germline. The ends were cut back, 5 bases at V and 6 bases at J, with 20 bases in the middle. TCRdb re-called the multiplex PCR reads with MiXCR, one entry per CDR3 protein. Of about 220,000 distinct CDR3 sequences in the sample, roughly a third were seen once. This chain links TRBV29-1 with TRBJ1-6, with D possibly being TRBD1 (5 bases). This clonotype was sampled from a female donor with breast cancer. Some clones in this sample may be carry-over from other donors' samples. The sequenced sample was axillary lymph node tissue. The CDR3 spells CSVSHDGGGGNSPLHF. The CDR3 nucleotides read TGCAGCGTTTCCCACGACGGGGGGGGGGGTAATTCACCCCTCCACTTT. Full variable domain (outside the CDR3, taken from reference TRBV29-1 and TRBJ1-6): SAVISQKPSRDICQRGTSLTIQCQVDSQVTMMFWYRQQPGQSLTLIATANQGSEATYESGFVIDKFPISRPNLTFSTLTVSNMSPEDSSIYLCSVSHDGGGGNSPLHFGNGTRLTVT.